This is a list of T cell receptor beta chains from one sample in a study of OX40 agonist ivuxolimab in advanced cancers. Generated by immunoSEQ multiplex PCR, the TCRdb table keeps only in-frame clones and is missing some. The data show 35,000 to 45,000 clones, around 90% seen once. This material consisted of CD4+ or CD8+ T cells sorted from blood, taken in a trial of the OX40 agonist ivuxolimab. These receptor sequences come from an adult with an advanced solid tumor such as melanoma, head and neck, liver or kidney cancer. Each CDR3 is given with its conserved first and last residue. Fields, in order: D gene, CDR3 length, clone size, V gene, J gene, CDR3 DNA, CDR3 protein. The D gene is left open where the match is weak. Some rows have no size entry. The others give once, few or many, or a class for an expanded clone.

d_gene: -; len: 15; abundance: -; v_gene: TRBV4-3; j_gene: TRBJ2-7; CDR3nt: TGCGCCAGCAGCCAAGAATATAGGGGGGCCTACGAGCAGTACTTC; CDR3aa: CASSQEYRGAYEQYF
d_gene: TRBD2; len: 16; abundance: -; v_gene: TRBV4-3; j_gene: TRBJ2-3; CDR3nt: TGCGCCAGCAGCCAAGAGTCAGCGGGAGGCTGGGATACGCAGTATTTT; CDR3aa: CASSQESAGGWDTQYF
d_gene: -; len: 13; abundance: -; v_gene: TRBV28; j_gene: TRBJ2-7; CDR3nt: TGTGCCAGCAGTTCACAGGGTTATAGCGAGCAGTACTTC; CDR3aa: CASSSQGYSEQYF
d_gene: -; len: 17; abundance: -; v_gene: TRBV5-6; j_gene: TRBJ2-3; CDR3nt: TGTGCCAGCAGCTTGGCCTTGGCTAGCTTTGGCACAGATACGCAGTATTTT; CDR3aa: CASSLALASFGTDTQYF
d_gene: -; len: 17; abundance: -; v_gene: TRBV7-9; j_gene: TRBJ2-7; CDR3nt: TGTGCCAGCAGCTTAACCGCTACTGGACTGGCCCACTACGAGCAGTACTTC; CDR3aa: CASSLTATGLAHYEQYF
d_gene: -; len: 14; abundance: -; v_gene: TRBV5-7; j_gene: TRBJ2-7; CDR3nt: TGTGCCAGCAGCTTCGGGCAGGGCTCCTACGAGCAGTACTTC; CDR3aa: CASSFGQGSYEQYF
d_gene: -; len: 15; abundance: -; v_gene: TRBV14; j_gene: TRBJ2-1; CDR3nt: TGTGCCAGCAGCCCCTTCGGGGGGCCGGGGAATGAGCAGTTCTTC; CDR3aa: CASSPFGGPGNEQFF
d_gene: TRBD2; len: 15; abundance: once; v_gene: TRBV6-5; j_gene: TRBJ2-2; CDR3nt: TGTGCCAGCAGTTTTAGCGGGAGGAACACCGGGGAGCTGTTTTTT; CDR3aa: CASSFSGRNTGELFF
d_gene: -; len: 13; abundance: -; v_gene: TRBV6-5; j_gene: TRBJ2-7; CDR3nt: TGTGCCAGCAGGGGTCCTCCGAGTTACGAGCAGTACTTC; CDR3aa: CASRGPPSYEQYF
d_gene: -; len: 15; abundance: -; v_gene: TRBV6-5; j_gene: TRBJ1-5; CDR3nt: TGTGCCAGCGGCCCCAGGGAAGGAGTCAATCAGCCCCAGCATTTT; CDR3aa: CASGPREGVNQPQHF
d_gene: -; len: 15; abundance: once; v_gene: TRBV7-3; j_gene: TRBJ1-1; CDR3nt: TGTGCCAGCAGCTTAATGCCAGGGGAAATCACTGAAGCTTTCTTT; CDR3aa: CASSLMPGEITEAFF
d_gene: TRBD2; len: 16; abundance: once; v_gene: TRBV15; j_gene: TRBJ2-7; CDR3nt: TGTGCCACCAGCAGAGCAAAGGGAGGGTACTCCTACGAGCAGTACTTC; CDR3aa: CATSRAKGGYSYEQYF
d_gene: -; len: 14; abundance: once; v_gene: TRBV28; j_gene: TRBJ2-1; CDR3nt: TGTGCCAGCAGGCCCAAGACAGGATACAATGAGCAGTTCTTC; CDR3aa: CASRPKTGYNEQFF